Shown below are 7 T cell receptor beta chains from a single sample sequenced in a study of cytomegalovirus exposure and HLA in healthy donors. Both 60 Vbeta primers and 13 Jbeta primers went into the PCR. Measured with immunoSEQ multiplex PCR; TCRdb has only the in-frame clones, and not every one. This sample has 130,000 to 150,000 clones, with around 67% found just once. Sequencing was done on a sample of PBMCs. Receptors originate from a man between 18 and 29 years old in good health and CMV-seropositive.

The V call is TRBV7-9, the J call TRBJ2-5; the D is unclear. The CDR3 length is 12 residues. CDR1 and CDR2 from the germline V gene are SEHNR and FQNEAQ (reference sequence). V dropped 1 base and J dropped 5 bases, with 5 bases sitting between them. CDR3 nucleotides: TGTGCCAGCAGCTTAGTGAGTGAGACCCAGTACTTC. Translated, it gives CASSLVSETQYF.

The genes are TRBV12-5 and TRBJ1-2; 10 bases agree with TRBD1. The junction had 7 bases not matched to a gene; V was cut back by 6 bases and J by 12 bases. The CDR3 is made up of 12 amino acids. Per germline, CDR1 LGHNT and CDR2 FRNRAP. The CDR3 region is CASGRDRGHNTF. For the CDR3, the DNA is TGTGCTAGTGGCCGGGACAGGGGCCATAACACCTTC.

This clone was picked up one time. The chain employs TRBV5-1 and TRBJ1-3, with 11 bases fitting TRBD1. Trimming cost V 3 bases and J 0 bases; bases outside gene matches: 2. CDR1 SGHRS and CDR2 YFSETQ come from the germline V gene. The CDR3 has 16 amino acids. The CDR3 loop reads CASSSGQGVSGNTIYF. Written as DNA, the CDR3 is TGCGCCAGCAGCTCGGGACAGGGGGTCTCTGGAAACACCATATATTTT.

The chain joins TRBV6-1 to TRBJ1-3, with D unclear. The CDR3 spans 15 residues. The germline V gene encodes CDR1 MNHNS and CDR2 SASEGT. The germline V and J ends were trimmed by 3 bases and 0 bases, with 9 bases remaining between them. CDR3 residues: CASSESQVSGNTIYF. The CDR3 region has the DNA TGTGCCAGCAGTGAGAGCCAGGTCTCTGGAAACACCATATATTTT.

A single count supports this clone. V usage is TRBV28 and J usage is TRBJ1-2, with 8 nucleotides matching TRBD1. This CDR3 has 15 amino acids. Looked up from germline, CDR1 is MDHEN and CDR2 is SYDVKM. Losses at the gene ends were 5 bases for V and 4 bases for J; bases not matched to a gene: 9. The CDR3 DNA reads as TGTGCCAGCAGTCGTCCCCCCGGACAGGGCTATGGCTACACCTTC. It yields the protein CASSRPPGQGYGYTF.

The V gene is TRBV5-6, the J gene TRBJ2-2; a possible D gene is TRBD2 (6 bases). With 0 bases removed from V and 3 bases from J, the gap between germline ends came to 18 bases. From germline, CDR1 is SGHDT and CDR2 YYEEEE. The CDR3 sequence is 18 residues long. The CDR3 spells CASSLGVSGNIYTGELFF. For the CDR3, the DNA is TGTGCCAGCAGCTTGGGGGTTAGCGGAAACATTTACACCGGGGAGCTGTTTTTT.

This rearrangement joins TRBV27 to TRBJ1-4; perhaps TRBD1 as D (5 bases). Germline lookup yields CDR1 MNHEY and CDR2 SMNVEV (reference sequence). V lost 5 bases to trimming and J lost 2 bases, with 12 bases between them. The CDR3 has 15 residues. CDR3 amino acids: CASSPRGSTNEKLFF. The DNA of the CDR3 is TGTGCCAGCAGTCCTCGGGGGTCCACTAATGAAAAACTGTTTTTT.